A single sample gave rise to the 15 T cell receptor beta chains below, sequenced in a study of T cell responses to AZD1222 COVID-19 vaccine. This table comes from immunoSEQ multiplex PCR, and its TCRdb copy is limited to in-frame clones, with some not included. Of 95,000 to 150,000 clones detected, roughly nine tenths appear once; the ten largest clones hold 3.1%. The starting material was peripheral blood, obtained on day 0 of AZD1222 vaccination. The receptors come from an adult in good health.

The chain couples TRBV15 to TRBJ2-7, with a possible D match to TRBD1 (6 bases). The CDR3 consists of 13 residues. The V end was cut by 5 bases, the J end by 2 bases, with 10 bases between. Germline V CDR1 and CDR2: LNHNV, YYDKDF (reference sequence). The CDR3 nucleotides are TGTGCCACCAGCTTGGACAGTACCTACGAGCAGTACTTC. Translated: CATSLDSTYEQYF.

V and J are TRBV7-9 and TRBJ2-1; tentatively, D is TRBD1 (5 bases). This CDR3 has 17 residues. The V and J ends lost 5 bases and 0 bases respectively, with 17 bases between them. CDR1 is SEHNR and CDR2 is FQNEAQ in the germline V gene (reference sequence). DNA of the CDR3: TGTGCCAGCAGCCCCAAATACAGGATAAGCTCCTACAATGAGCAGTTCTTC. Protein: CASSPKYRISSYNEQFF. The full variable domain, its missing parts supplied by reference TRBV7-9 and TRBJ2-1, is DTGVSQNPRHKITKRGQNVTFRCDPISEHNRLYWYRQTLGQGPEFLTYFQNEAQLEKSRLLSDRFSAERPKGSFSTLEIQRTEQGDSAMYLCASSPKYRISSYNEQFFGPGTRLTVL.

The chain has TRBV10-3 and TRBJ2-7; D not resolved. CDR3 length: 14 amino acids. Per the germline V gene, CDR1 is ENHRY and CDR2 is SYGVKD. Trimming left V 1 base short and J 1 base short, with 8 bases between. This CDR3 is CAISEYVGSYEQYF. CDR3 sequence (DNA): TGTGCCATCAGTGAGTACGTCGGGTCCTACGAGCAGTACTTC.

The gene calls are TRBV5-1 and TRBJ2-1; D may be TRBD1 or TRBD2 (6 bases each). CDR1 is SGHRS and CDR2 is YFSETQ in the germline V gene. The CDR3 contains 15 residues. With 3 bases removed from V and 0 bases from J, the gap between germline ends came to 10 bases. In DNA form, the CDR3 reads TGCGCCAGCAGCTCGAGGGGGGACTCCTACAATGAGCAGTTCTTC. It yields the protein CASSSRGDSYNEQFF.

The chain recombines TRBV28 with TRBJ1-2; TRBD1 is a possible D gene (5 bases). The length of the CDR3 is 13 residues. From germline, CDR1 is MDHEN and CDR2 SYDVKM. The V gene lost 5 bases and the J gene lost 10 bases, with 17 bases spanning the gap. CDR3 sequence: CASSLTGIGDYTF. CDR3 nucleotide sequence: TGTGCCAGCAGTCTCACGGGAATAGGGGACTACACCTTC.

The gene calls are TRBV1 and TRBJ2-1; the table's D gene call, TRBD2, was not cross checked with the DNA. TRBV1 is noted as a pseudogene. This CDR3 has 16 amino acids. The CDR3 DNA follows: TGCACCAGCAGCCCCGAGGACTGGTTCAACTACAATGAGCAGTTCTTC. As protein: CTSSPEDWFNYNEQFF.

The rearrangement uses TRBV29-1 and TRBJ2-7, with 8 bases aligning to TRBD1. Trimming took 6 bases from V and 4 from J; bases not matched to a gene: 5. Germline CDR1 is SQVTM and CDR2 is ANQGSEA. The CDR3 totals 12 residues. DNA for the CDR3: TGCAGCGTCCGACAGGGGCAGTACGAGCAGTACTTC. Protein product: CSVRQGQYEQYF.

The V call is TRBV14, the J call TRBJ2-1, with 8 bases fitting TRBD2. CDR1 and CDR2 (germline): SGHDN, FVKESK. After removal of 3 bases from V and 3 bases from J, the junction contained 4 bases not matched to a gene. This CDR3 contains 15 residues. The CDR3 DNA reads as TGTGCCAGCAGCCAGTTAGCGGGAAACTACAATGAGCAGTTCTTC. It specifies CASSQLAGNYNEQFF.

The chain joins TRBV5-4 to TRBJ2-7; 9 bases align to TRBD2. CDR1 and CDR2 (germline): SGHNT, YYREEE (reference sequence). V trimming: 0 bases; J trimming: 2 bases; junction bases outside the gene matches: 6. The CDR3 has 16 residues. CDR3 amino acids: CASSLGGGGLPYEQYF. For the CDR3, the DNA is TGTGCCAGCAGCTTGGGCGGGGGGGGACTCCCCTACGAGCAGTACTTC.

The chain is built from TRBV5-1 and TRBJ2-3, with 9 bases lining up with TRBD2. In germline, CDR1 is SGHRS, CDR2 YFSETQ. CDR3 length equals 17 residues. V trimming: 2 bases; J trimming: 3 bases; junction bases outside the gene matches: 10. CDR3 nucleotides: TGCGCCAGCAGCTTCGCGGTAGCGGGAGATTGGACAGATACGCAGTATTTT. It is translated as CASSFAVAGDWTDTQYF.

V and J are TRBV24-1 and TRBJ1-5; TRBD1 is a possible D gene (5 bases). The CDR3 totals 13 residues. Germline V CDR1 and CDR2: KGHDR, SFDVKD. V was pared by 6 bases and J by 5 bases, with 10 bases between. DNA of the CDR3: TGTGCCACCAGTCAGGGTAAGGATCAGCCCCAGCATTTT. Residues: CATSQGKDQPQHF.

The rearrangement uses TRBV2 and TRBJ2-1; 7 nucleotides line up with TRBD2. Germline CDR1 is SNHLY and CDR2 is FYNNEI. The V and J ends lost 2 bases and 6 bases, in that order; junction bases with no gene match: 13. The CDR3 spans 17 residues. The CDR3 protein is CASSENAGALFRNEQFF. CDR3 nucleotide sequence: TGTGCCAGCAGTGAAAACGCGGGAGCCCTCTTTCGCAATGAGCAGTTCTTC.

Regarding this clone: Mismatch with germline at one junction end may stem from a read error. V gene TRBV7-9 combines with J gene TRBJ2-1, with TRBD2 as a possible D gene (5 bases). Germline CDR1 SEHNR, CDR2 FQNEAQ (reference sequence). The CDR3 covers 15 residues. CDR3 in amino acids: CASSSGAVTYIEQFF. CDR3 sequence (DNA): TGTGCCAGCAGCTCCGGAGCGGTGACTTACATTGAGCAGTTCTTC.

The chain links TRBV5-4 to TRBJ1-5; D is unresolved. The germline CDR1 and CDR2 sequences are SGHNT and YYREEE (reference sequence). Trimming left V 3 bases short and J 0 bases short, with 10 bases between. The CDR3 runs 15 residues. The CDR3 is CASSSNPYSNQPQHF. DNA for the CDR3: TGTGCCAGCAGCTCAAATCCTTATAGCAATCAGCCCCAGCATTTT.

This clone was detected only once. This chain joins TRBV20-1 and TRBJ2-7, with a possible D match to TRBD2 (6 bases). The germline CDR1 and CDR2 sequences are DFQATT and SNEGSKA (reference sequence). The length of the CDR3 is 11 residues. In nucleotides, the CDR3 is TGCGTGGGAGGCGGCGGCTACGAGCAGTACTTC. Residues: CVGGGGYEQYF.